The source of this T cell receptor beta chain is a study of T cells after yellow fever vaccination. About the research overall: Low-cell-number fractions underwent preparation using SMART-Seq v4 Ultra Low Input.

J was trimmed by 7 bases and V by 0 bases; bases with no gene match: 2. The CDR3 length is 15 residues. Germline V gene data show CDR1 as ENHRY and CDR2 as SYGVKD. With regard to this clonotype: Its antigen is unknown.

They built TCR cDNA with 5'RACE template switching, a step that put in a universal primer site and UMIs. Using its own MiXCR run on the 5' RACE reads, TCRdb lists one record per CDR3 protein. Here the sample spans over 250,000 distinct CDR3 sequences, over 4% being singletons. Study outcomes and limitations: Abundant clonotypes from the bulk population could contaminate FACS-sorted repertoires. Primary-vaccination clones mostly resurfaced post-booster (just under 98% CD4, about 87% CD8).

The chain recombines TRBV10-3 with TRBJ2-1, with 11 positions matching TRBD2. The source is a man younger than 35 who received the YFV17D yellow fever vaccine. This material consisted of PBMCs, taken 5 days after the yellow fever booster vaccination. CDR3 region: CAISESLAGGNEQFF. The CDR3 nucleotides are TGTGCCATCAGTGAGTCTCTAGCGGGGGGAAATGAGCAGTTCTTC.